One sample yielded the 23 T cell receptor beta chains listed below, sequenced in a study of control samples from healthy donors and cancer patients. Data came from immunoSEQ multiplex PCR; TCRdb stores just in-frame clones and leaves some out. Of some 71,000 clones in the sample, 89% were seen once. The sequenced sample was PBMCs. The source is a man between 60 and 75 years old with lung cancer.

The gene calls are TRBV10-3 and TRBJ1-2; D may be TRBD1 (6 bases). Germline-derived CDR1 and CDR2 are ENHRY and SYGVKD. The ends were cut back, 3 bases at V and 8 bases at J, with 25 bases in the middle. The CDR3 consists of 17 residues. CDR3 sequence: CAISDPPTGFRIGGYTF. CDR3 sequence (DNA): TGTGCCATCAGTGATCCGCCCACAGGGTTTAGGATAGGCGGCTACACCTTC.

This sequence joins TRBV11-2 and TRBJ2-6; no clear D. With 2 bases removed from V and 0 bases from J, the gap between germline ends came to 14 bases. The CDR3 sequence is 18 residues long. The germline CDR1 and CDR2 sequences are SGHAT and FQNNGV. The CDR3 region is CASSLNRQTSSGANVLTF. Written as DNA, the CDR3 is TGTGCCAGCAGCTTAAATCGCCAGACAAGCTCTGGGGCCAACGTCCTGACTTTC.

This clone came up a few times. V is TRBV9 and J is TRBJ2-3, with D unclear. The CDR3 is 12 amino acids. Germline assignment: CDR1 SGDLS and CDR2 YYNGEE. The V end lost 0 bases, the J end lost 4 bases, and 3 bases lay between the germline ends. CDR3 coding DNA: TGTGCCAGCAGCGTAGACGCAGATACGCAGTATTTT. Its translation: CASSVDADTQYF.

The chain has TRBV30 and TRBJ1-1; D is uncertain. Germline CDR1 reads GTSNPN; CDR2 reads SVGIG (reference sequence). The CDR3 is 14 amino acids. The V gene lost 0 bases and the J gene lost 1 base, with 9 bases spanning the gap. CDR3 nucleotide sequence: TGTGCCTGGAGTGTACTTCCAGGGAACACTGAAGCTTTCTTT. The encoded protein is CAWSVLPGNTEAFF.

The chain links TRBV7-2 to TRBJ2-1; D may correspond to TRBD1 or TRBD2 (6 bases each). This CDR3 comprises 14 residues. Trimming took off 5 bases at V and 7 bases at J, with 15 bases between the two ends. CDR1 is SGHTA and CDR2 is FQGNSA in the germline V gene. The CDR3: CASSPLRGANEQFF. In DNA form, the CDR3 reads TGTGCCAGCAGCCCCCTTAGGGGGGCGAATGAGCAGTTCTTC.

The rearrangement links TRBV7-6 to TRBJ2-2; 12 bases are a match to TRBD1. Germline CDR1 reads SGHVS; CDR2 reads FNYEAQ. The CDR3 is made up of 15 amino acids. J lost 11 bases, V lost 2 bases, and 6 bases had no gene match. The CDR3 here is CASSLTGTGGRELFF. CDR3 nucleotide sequence: TGTGCCAGCAGCTTAACCGGGACAGGGGGCCGAGAGCTGTTTTTT.

This sequence joins TRBV24-1 and TRBJ1-5, with a weak D call TRBD1 (6 bases). With 3 bases removed from V and 6 bases from J, the gap between germline ends came to 11 bases. The CDR3 sequence is 14 residues long. Germline CDR1 KGHDR, CDR2 SFDVKD. DNA of the CDR3: TGTGCCACCAGTGATGGGGACACTTCTCAGCCCCAGCATTTT. Encoded protein: CATSDGDTSQPQHF.

The rearrangement links TRBV7-3 to TRBJ2-6, with 8 bases aligning to TRBD1. This CDR3 region has 21 residues. Germline trimming cut 1 base from V and 0 bases from J; bases unmatched to any gene: 14. Germline values: CDR1 SGHTA, CDR2 FQGTGA. The CDR3, as DNA: TGTGCCAGCAGCTTAAACCCCAAGGCAGGGGGCCCCCTCTCTGGGGCCAACGTCCTGACTTTC. It translates to CASSLNPKAGGPLSGANVLTF.

This clone was picked up a small number of times. V and J are TRBV27 and TRBJ1-1, with D perhaps matching TRBD1 (5 bases). Trimming stripped 4 bases from V and 2 bases from J, with 14 bases between. Germline-derived CDR1 and CDR2 are MNHEY and SMNVEV (reference sequence). The CDR3 consists of 15 residues. CDR3: CASSSAGRGNTEAFF. DNA for the CDR3: TGTGCCAGCAGTTCCGCAGGGAGGGGAAACACTGAAGCTTTCTTT.

The chain employs TRBV3-1 (or the pseudogene TRBV3-2) and TRBJ2-5; 7 bases agree with TRBD1. Trimming took 4 bases from V and 2 from J; bases not matched to a gene: 4. This CDR3 region has 14 residues. Germline V CDR1 and CDR2: LGHDT, YNNKEL (reference sequence). CDR3 coding DNA: TGTGCCAGCAGCCTAGGGACAGCTCAAGAGACCCAGTACTTC. It is translated as CASSLGTAQETQYF.

This chain links TRBV7-3 with TRBJ2-7; no firm D call. V dropped 4 bases and J dropped 4 bases, with 11 bases sitting between them. CDR1 and CDR2 (germline): SGHTA, FQGTGA. CDR3 size: 13 residues. The CDR3 coding sequence is TGTGCCAGCAGCTCCCTGGACGGTTACGAGCAGTACTTC. Translated: CASSSLDGYEQYF. Looking up the rest from reference TRBV7-3 and TRBJ2-7 gives the full variable domain: GAGVSQTPSNKVTEKGKYVELRCDPISGHTALYWYRQSLGQGPEFLIYFQGTGAADDSGLPNDRFFAVRPEGSVSTLKIQRTERGDSAVYLCASSSLDGYEQYFGPGTRLTVT.

The CDR3 here is CASSPDRGRNEKLFF. CDR3 in DNA: TGTGCCAGCTCACCGGACAGGGGACGTAATGAAAAACTGTTTTTT. V gene TRBV18 combines with J gene TRBJ1-4, with TRBD1 matching over 9 bases. The V gene end was trimmed by 3 bases and the J gene end by 4 bases; junction bases not matched to a gene: 3. The CDR3 sequence is 15 residues long. Germline assignment: CDR1 KGHSH and CDR2 LQKENI.

V usage is TRBV6-5 and J usage is TRBJ2-5, with a tentative D call TRBD2 (5 bases). Germline CDR1 and CDR2: MNHEY and SVGAGI. The CDR3 extends over 15 amino acids. Trimming removed 2 bases from V and 0 bases from J, with 10 bases in between. CDR3 protein: CASSYRETYQETQYF. In DNA, the CDR3 is TGTGCCAGCAGTTACAGGGAGACGTACCAAGAGACCCAGTACTTC.

CDR3 nucleotides: TGTGCCAGCAGTGAAGCGCTCCCGAACATGCCGTGGGCCGGGGAGCTGTTTTTT. It codes for CASSEALPNMPWAGELFF. This chain links TRBV6-1 with TRBJ2-2, with D uncertain. Germline CDR1 reads MNHNS; CDR2 reads SASEGT. V lost 0 bases to trimming and J lost 6 bases, with 20 bases between them. This CDR3 is 18 amino acids long.

The genes are TRBV6-6 and TRBJ1-2; D is undetermined. The length of the CDR3 is 15 residues. Trimming stripped 10 bases from V and 1 base from J, with 19 bases between. Germline V gene data show CDR1 as MNHNY and CDR2 as SVGAGI (reference sequence). The CDR3: CATDFTGSNNYGYTF. Here the CDR3 DNA reads TGTGCCACCGATTTTACCGGGTCCAATAACTATGGCTACACCTTC.

The rearrangement uses TRBV9 and TRBJ1-6; D gene ambiguous. CDR1 is SGDLS, CDR2 YYNGEE, per germline. CDR3 length: 15 residues. V was pared by 1 base and J by 9 bases, with 14 bases between. The CDR3 region is CASSVNDGSGSPLHF. The CDR3 DNA follows: TGTGCCAGCAGCGTAAACGATGGGAGCGGTTCACCCCTCCACTTT.

The CDR3, as DNA: TGCGCCAGCAGCCGACCGGGGGGGGACGGAGATACGCAGTATTTT. This sequence encodes CASSRPGGDGDTQYF. This rearrangement joins TRBV5-1 to TRBJ2-3; 8 nucleotides line up with TRBD2. Trimming removed 4 bases from V and 5 bases from J; junction bases left unmatched: 9. The germline CDR1 and CDR2 sequences are SGHRS and YFSETQ. The CDR3 is made up of 15 amino acids. Filled out from reference TRBV5-1 and TRBJ2-3, the complete variable domain reads KAGVTQTPRYLIKTRGQQVTLSCSPISGHRSVSWYQQTPGQGLQFLFEYFSETQRNKGNFPGRFSGRQFSNSRSEMNVSTLELGDSALYLCASSRPGGDGDTQYFGPGTRLTVL.

V usage is TRBV10-2 and J usage is TRBJ2-1; TRBD2 matches at 9 bases. The V and J ends lost 6 bases and 10 bases, in that order; junction bases with no gene match: 10. The CDR3 totals 14 residues. CDR1 and CDR2 from the germline V gene are WSHSY and SAAADI. The CDR3 coding sequence is TGCGCCAGCAGGGACGGCGGGGGGGCACGGGAGCAGTTCTTC. The encoded protein is CASRDGGGAREQFF.

This clone was seen a few times. V usage is TRBV7-9 and J usage is TRBJ2-7, with D possibly being TRBD1 (5 bases). V was trimmed by 1 base and J by 6 bases, leaving 13 bases between them. Germline V gene data show CDR1 as SEHNR and CDR2 as FQNEAQ (reference sequence). The CDR3 is 14 amino acids. The CDR3 protein is CASSLVGRATEQYV. In nucleotides, the CDR3 is TGTGCCAGCAGCTTAGTCGGCAGGGCGACCGAGCAGTACGTC.

The chain couples TRBV5-1 to TRBJ1-2; D not certain. The CDR3 spans 14 residues. V lost 3 bases to trimming and J lost 4 bases, with 13 bases between them. The V gene's germline CDR1 is SGHRS and CDR2 YFSETQ. CDR3 coding DNA: TGCGCCAGCAGCTCAGGTAGAGGAGTCTATGGCTACACCTTC. It encodes CASSSGRGVYGYTF.

The V call is TRBV18, the J call TRBJ2-2; D gene ambiguous. Trimming took off 5 bases at V and 0 bases at J, with 13 bases between the two ends. The CDR3 length is 16 residues. CDR1 is KGHSH, CDR2 LQKENI, per germline. The CDR3 DNA follows: TGTGCCAGCTCAGCCGACTTTGGGTCGAACACCGGGGAGCTGTTTTTT. This encodes CASSADFGSNTGELFF.

This chain joins TRBV12-3 or TRBV12-4 and TRBJ1-3; D is perhaps TRBD1 (5 bases). There are 12 residues in the CDR3. Trimming shortened V by 8 bases and J by 15 bases, and 20 bases separated the two germline ends. The CDR3 DNA reads TGTGCCAGCCCACCGCCGGGACTGGGTACATATTTT. Amino acids: CASPPPGLGTYF.

As regards this clone: The junction does not match germline at one end; this may be a read error. This chain joins TRBV14 and TRBJ2-3; D possibly uses TRBD1 or TRBD2 (6 bases each). The germline V gene has CDR1 SGHDN and CDR2 FVKESK. This CDR3 spans 15 amino acids. The CDR3 region is CASSQDSGAPRDLHF. In DNA form, the CDR3 reads TGTGCCAGCAGCCAAGATTCAGGGGCCCCGCGGGATTTGCATTTT.